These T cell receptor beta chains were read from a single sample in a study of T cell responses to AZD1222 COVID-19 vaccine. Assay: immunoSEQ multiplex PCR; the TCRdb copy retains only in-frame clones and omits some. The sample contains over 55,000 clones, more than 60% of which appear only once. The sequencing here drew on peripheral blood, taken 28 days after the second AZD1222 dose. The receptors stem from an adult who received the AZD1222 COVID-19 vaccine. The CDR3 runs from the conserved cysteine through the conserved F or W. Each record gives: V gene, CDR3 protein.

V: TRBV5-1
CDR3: CASSPGQGSEAFF

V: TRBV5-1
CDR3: CASSGGQGNSGYTF

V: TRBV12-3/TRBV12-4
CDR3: CASSLAPNFGYTF

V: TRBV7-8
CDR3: CASSFPEETQYF

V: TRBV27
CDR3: CASSFQYRASYEQYF

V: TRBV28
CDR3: CASSRWGHGYTF

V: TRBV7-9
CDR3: CASSPSSGSPLHF

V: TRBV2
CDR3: CASSGAETQYF

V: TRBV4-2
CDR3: CASSQEFMNLGQGTEAFF

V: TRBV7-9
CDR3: CASSFDFEKLFF

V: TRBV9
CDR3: CASSPPVESEQYF

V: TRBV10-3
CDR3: CAISETKSYGYTF

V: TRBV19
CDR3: CASSVTGNTEAFF

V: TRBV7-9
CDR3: CASSLQDGETQYF

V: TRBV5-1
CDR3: CASSLEGSPLHF

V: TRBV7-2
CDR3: CASSLSPTGYRETQYF

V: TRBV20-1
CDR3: CSASKGGTEQYF

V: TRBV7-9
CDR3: CASSYGGAEAFF

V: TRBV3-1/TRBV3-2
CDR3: CASSQGPSALTYEQYF

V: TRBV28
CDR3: CASSAGAIRRHTQYF

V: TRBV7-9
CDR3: CASSLVSREQFF

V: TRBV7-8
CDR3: CASSLAVGGPNTGELFF

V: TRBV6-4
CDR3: CASSERGGSSYNEQFF

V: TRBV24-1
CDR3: CATSDPGGTIYF

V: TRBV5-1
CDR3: CASSLEGALLLDGYTF

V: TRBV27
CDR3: CASSLRARGNTIYF

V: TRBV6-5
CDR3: CASRAVGNYGYTF

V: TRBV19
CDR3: CASRPAVGNSPLHF

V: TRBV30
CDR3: CAWTRTVNTEAFF

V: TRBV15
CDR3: CATSRDGSNNSPLHF

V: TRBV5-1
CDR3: CASSPTPGTQQETQYF

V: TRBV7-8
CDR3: CASSLGGTGGINEQFF